This is a list of T cell receptor beta chains from one sample in a study of cytomegalovirus exposure and HLA in healthy donors. Generated by immunoSEQ multiplex PCR, the TCRdb table keeps only in-frame clones and is missing some. The sample consists of over 100,000 clones, approximately 69% of them appearing once. Material: PBMCs. The receptors shown here come from a man between 40 and 49 years old in good health and CMV-seropositive. CDR3s include the opening cysteine and the closing phenylalanine or tryptophan. The D gene is left open where the match is weak. Clone size is given for some rows only: seen once, a few or many times, or a class if the clone is expanded.

clone_size | d_call | j_call | v_call | cdr3_length | cdr3_aa | cdr3_nt
few | NA | TRBJ2-7 | TRBV5-1 | 14 | CASSLEATAYEQYF | TGCGCCAGCAGCTTGGAGGCGACTGCCTACGAGCAGTACTTC
NA | NA | TRBJ2-3 | TRBV18 | 15 | CASSPVGLFTDTQYF | TGTGCCAGCTCACCGGTGGGACTCTTCACAGATACGCAGTATTTT
NA | TRBD1 | TRBJ1-1 | TRBV7-2 | 13 | CASSGMTGLRAFF | TGTGCCAGCAGCGGAATGACAGGGCTGAGGGCTTTCTTT
NA | NA | TRBJ2-5 | TRBV23-1 | 19 | CASSQSIRADRGYQETQYF | TGCGCCAGCAGTCAATCGATCCGTGCTGATAGGGGCTACCAAGAGACCCAGTACTTC
NA | NA | TRBJ1-2 | TRBV6-1 | 12 | CASTPDGLGYTF | TGTGCCAGCACCCCAGACGGACTTGGCTACACCTTC
NA | TRBD1 | TRBJ2-7 | TRBV5-6 | 14 | CASSSYRGSYEQYF | TGTGCCAGCAGCTCCTACAGGGGGTCTTACGAGCAGTACTTC
NA | NA | TRBJ2-7 | TRBV9 | 15 | CASSAKGVSIHEQYF | TGTGCCAGCAGCGCAAAGGGGGTTTCCATCCACGAGCAGTACTTC
NA | TRBD2 | TRBJ2-1 | TRBV19 | 16 | CASTLLAGGLYNEQFF | TGTGCCAGTACCCTCTTGGCGGGGGGACTCTACAATGAGCAGTTCTTC
NA | NA | TRBJ1-4 | TRBV28 | 14 | CASSSVRTNEKLFF | TGTGCCAGCAGTTCCGTCAGGACTAATGAAAAACTGTTTTTT
NA | NA | TRBJ1-2 | TRBV13 | 14 | CASSLGSGGSPYTF | TGTGCCAGCAGCTTGGGTTCGGGGGGCTCTCCCTACACCTTC
NA | NA | TRBJ1-5 | TRBV28 | 18 | CASSFRPGTPYSNQPQHF | TGTGCCAGCAGTTTTCGTCCGGGGACACCCTATAGCAATCAGCCCCAGCATTTT
NA | TRBD1 | TRBJ2-5 | TRBV27 | 16 | CASSFLGQGASETQYF | TGTGCCAGCAGTTTTCTTGGGCAGGGGGCTTCTGAGACCCAGTACTTC
once | NA | TRBJ1-1 | TRBV7-2 | 13 | CASSLRLNTEAFF | TGTGCCAGCAGCCTCCGGTTGAACACTGAAGCTTTCTTT
few | NA | TRBJ1-5 | TRBV4-1 | 14 | CASSQGSVGQPQHF | TGCGCCAGCAGCCAAGGGAGCGTAGGTCAGCCCCAGCATTTT
NA | NA | TRBJ2-5 | TRBV7-9 | 14 | CASSLLAKSETQYF | TGTGCCAGCAGCCTCCTAGCAAAGTCTGAGACCCAGTACTTC
NA | NA | TRBJ2-7 | TRBV5-1 | 15 | CASSRISGDTYEQYF | TGCGCCAGCAGCCGGATATCAGGGGATACCTACGAGCAGTACTTC
NA | TRBD1 | TRBJ2-7 | TRBV2 | 15 | CASTGLRQGAGEQYF | TGTGCCAGCACCGGCCTGCGACAGGGGGCAGGGGAGCAGTACTTC
once | NA | TRBJ1-1 | TRBV5-6 | 15 | CASSLVNRVGGEAFF | TGTGCCAGCAGCTTGGTGAACAGGGTAGGCGGTGAAGCTTTCTTT
few | NA | TRBJ2-1 | TRBV10-3 | 15 | CAIYKGSGGGNEQFF | TGTGCCATCTATAAGGGATCGGGGGGCGGAAATGAGCAGTTCTTC
NA | NA | TRBJ2-2 | TRBV6-4 | 15 | CASSRLGENTGELFF | TGTGCCAGCAGTCGACTAGGGGAGAACACCGGGGAGCTGTTTTTT
NA | TRBD1 | TRBJ1-5 | TRBV6-1 | 14 | CASRQGGSNQPQHF | TGTGCCAGCAGGCAGGGGGGAAGCAATCAGCCCCAGCATTTT
NA | NA | TRBJ1-6 | TRBV6-1 | 14 | CASLLRSYNSPLHF | TGTGCCAGCCTTCTGCGGTCCTATAATTCACCCCTCCACTTT
NA | TRBD2 | TRBJ2-1 | TRBV9 | 18 | CASSVKGTSGGKDNEQFF | TGTGCCAGCAGCGTAAAGGGGACTAGCGGAGGAAAAGACAATGAGCAGTTCTTC
NA | TRBD1 | TRBJ2-1 | TRBV6-6 | 16 | CASSYGRQGYYNEQFF | TGTGCCAGCAGTTACGGACGACAGGGGTACTACAATGAGCAGTTCTTC
once | NA | TRBJ1-6 | TRBV5-8 | 13 | CASSLLRSMSLHF | TGTGCCAGCAGCCTACTTCGGAGTATGTCCCTCCACTTT
NA | NA | TRBJ1-4 | TRBV29-1 | 15 | CSVAEAGPPREKLFF | TGCAGCGTTGCCGAAGCAGGGCCCCCGAGAGAAAAACTGTTTTTT
NA | NA | TRBJ1-1 | TRBV11-2 | 18 | CASSLRFTGSILSTEAFF | TGTGCCAGCAGCTTAAGATTCACAGGGTCTATCCTTAGCACTGAAGCTTTCTTT
once | NA | TRBJ1-5 | TRBV28 | 15 | CASRFPSGSNQPQHF | TGTGCCAGCAGATTCCCGTCAGGGAGCAATCAGCCCCAGCATTTT
NA | TRBD2 | TRBJ2-1 | TRBV7-7 | 15 | CASSSSSGGSNEQFF | TGTGCCAGCAGCTCCTCTAGCGGGGGGAGCAATGAGCAGTTCTTC
few | TRBD1 | TRBJ2-7 | TRBV27 | 14 | CASSFTGVVGEQYF | TGTGCCAGCAGTTTCACAGGGGTGGTCGGCGAGCAGTACTTC
NA | NA | TRBJ2-2 | TRBV11-3 | 14 | CASSWDSRGGELFF | TGTGCCAGCAGCTGGGACTCCCGGGGCGGGGAGCTGTTTTTT
few | TRBD1 | TRBJ2-7 | TRBV19 | 15 | CASSTSGTGSYEQYF | TGTGCCAGTAGTACCTCCGGGACAGGGTCCTACGAGCAGTACTTC
NA | TRBD1 | TRBJ1-4 | TRBV2 | 12 | CASTGTGQKLFF | TGTGCCAGCACCGGGACAGGGCAAAAACTGTTTTTT
NA | TRBD2 | TRBJ2-3 | TRBV6-5 | 15 | CASSYGGVPTDTQYF | TGTGCCAGCAGTTACGGGGGGGTCCCCACAGATACGCAGTATTTT
NA | TRBD2 | TRBJ2-7 | TRBV5-1 | 14 | CASSTGTSSYEQYF | TGCGCCAGCAGCACCGGGACTAGCAGCTACGAGCAGTACTTC
once | NA | TRBJ1-1 | TRBV5-1 | 14 | CASNLDGGNTEAFF | TGCGCCAGCAACCTAGACGGGGGGAACACTGAAGCTTTCTTT
NA | NA | TRBJ2-7 | TRBV27 | 14 | CASSLFRGAYEQYF | TGTGCCAGCAGTTTATTTCGCGGAGCCTACGAGCAGTACTTC
NA | TRBD1 | TRBJ2-3 | TRBV7-7 | 15 | CASSLGTGSTDTQYF | TGTGCCAGCAGCTTGGGGACAGGGAGCACAGATACGCAGTATTTT
NA | TRBD1 | TRBJ2-7 | TRBV7-9 | 14 | CASSLTGGILEQYF | TGTGCCAGCAGCCTTACAGGGGGGATCTTAGAGCAGTACTTC
NA | TRBD2 | TRBJ2-5 | TRBV6-5 | 16 | CASSYFKTSLGETQYF | TGTGCCAGCAGTTACTTCAAGACTAGCCTCGGGGAGACCCAGTACTTC
NA | NA | TRBJ1-1 | TRBV10-3 | 13 | CAIGTDGNTEAFF | TGTGCCATCGGGACTGACGGGAACACTGAAGCTTTCTTT
NA | NA | TRBJ2-7 | TRBV10-1 | 14 | CARTARGENYEQYF | TGCGCCAGGACCGCCAGGGGGGAGAACTACGAGCAGTACTTC